This passage covers 22 T cell receptor beta chains from one sample sequenced in a study of T cell repertoires in cytomegalovirus infection. In TCRdb, the reads were re-called with MiXCR into one record per CDR3 protein. The sample lists about 680,000 distinct CDR3 sequences; 20% to 30% were seen once. The sequenced sample consisted of CD8+ T cells from PBMCs. These receptors were taken from a human donor in good health (CMV status not recorded). Some clones in this sample may be carry-over from other donors' samples.

This chain joins TRBV7-9 and TRBJ2-4; D is unclear. CDR1 SEHNR and CDR2 FQNEAQ come from the germline V gene (reference sequence). Deletions cut 2 bases from V and 6 bases from J, with 5 bases between. The CDR3 contains 12 residues. CDR3 sequence (DNA): TGTGCCAGCAGCTTAAACGGAAACATTCAGTACTTC. Its translation: CASSLNGNIQYF.

CDR3 nucleotide sequence: TGTGCCAGCAGCCAAAATGGGGACAAGAACACTGAAGCTTTCTTT. It is translated as CASSQNGDKNTEAFF. The chain recombines TRBV14 with TRBJ1-1; TRBD1 is a possible D gene (6 bases). The V end lost 2 bases, the J end lost 1 base, and 11 bases lay between the germline ends. The CDR3 loop spans 15 amino acids. Per germline, CDR1 SGHDN and CDR2 FVKESK.

CDR3 protein: CASSSGTRYSNQPQHF. DNA for the CDR3: TGTGCCAGCAGTTCCGGGACACGCTATAGCAATCAGCCCCAGCATTTT. V gene TRBV6-5 combines with J gene TRBJ1-5; D is possibly TRBD1 (6 bases). Between the trimmed V and J ends, which lost 4 bases and 0 bases, there was a span of 13 bases. Germline V CDR1 and CDR2: MNHEY, SVGAGI. The CDR3 consists of 16 residues.

The genes are TRBV14 and TRBJ2-7; no clear D gene. The germline gives CDR1 SGHDN, CDR2 FVKESK. This CDR3 has 16 amino acids. V was clipped by 6 bases and J by 3 bases, with 21 bases between them. CDR3 in DNA: TGTGCCAGCAGTCATCCCCTGCTTGACGGAAACTACGAGCAGTACGTC. Translated: CASSHPLLDGNYEQYV.

This clonotype was detected only a few times. The chain links TRBV11-2 to TRBJ2-3; D might be TRBD2 (6 bases). CDR3 size: 16 residues. V lost 8 bases and J lost 1, with 19 bases in between. Germline V gene data show CDR1 as SGHAT and CDR2 as FQNNGV. CDR3 loop: CASAPGGGARTDTQYF. The CDR3 DNA is TGTGCCAGCGCTCCCGGAGGAGGGGCCCGCACAGATACGCAGTATTTT.

This clonotype was counted ten times or more. The chain links TRBV7-9 to TRBJ2-1, with 12 bases identical to TRBD1. The V segment lost 5 bases and the J segment 9 bases; nucleotides outside the gene matches: 11. There are 16 residues in the CDR3. Germline CDR1 reads SEHNR; CDR2 reads FQNEAQ (reference sequence). The CDR3 bases are TGTGCCAGCAGCGGCCTCCGGGACAGGGGGCAGATTGAGCAGTTCTTC. Its protein product is CASSGLRDRGQIEQFF.

The CDR3 sequence is CASSLVAARVDYEQYF. DNA of the CDR3: TGTGCCAGCAGCTTAGTGGCGGCCAGGGTAGACTACGAGCAGTACTTC. The chain has TRBV7-9 and TRBJ2-7; D is perhaps TRBD1 (5 bases). Trimming shortened V by 1 base and J by 3 bases, and 16 bases separated the two germline ends. The CDR3 extends over 16 amino acids. The germline V gene has CDR1 SEHNR and CDR2 FQNEAQ (reference sequence).

V and J are TRBV5-4 and TRBJ1-3, with TRBD1 identical over 8 bases. J lost 0 bases, V lost 3 bases, and 2 bases had no gene match. The length of the CDR3 is 15 residues. In germline, CDR1 is SGHNT, CDR2 YYREEE (reference sequence). CDR3 sequence reads: CASSSDRDSGNTIYF. For the CDR3, the DNA is TGTGCCAGCAGCTCGGACAGGGACTCTGGAAACACCATATATTTT.

This clonotype has at least ten counts. The V gene is TRBV19, the J gene TRBJ2-1, with D possibly matching TRBD1 (6 bases). The CDR3 extends over 13 amino acids. Germline V gene data show CDR1 as LNHDA and CDR2 as SQIVND (reference sequence). V lost 8 bases and J lost 1, with 9 bases in between. The CDR3 DNA reads as TGTGCCAGTGGAACAGGGTCCTACAATGAGCAGTTCTTC. Its translation: CASGTGSYNEQFF.

This clonotype was counted at least ten times. The genes are TRBV12-3 or TRBV12-4 and TRBJ2-2; 7 positions match TRBD2. Trimming removed 3 bases from V and 8 bases from J; junction bases left unmatched: 3. There are 13 residues in the CDR3. CDR3: CASSFLAVGELFF. The CDR3 DNA is TGTGCCAGCAGTTTCCTAGCGGTGGGGGAGCTGTTTTTT.

Many counts were recorded for this clonotype. V gene TRBV7-2 combines with J gene TRBJ2-3; D is perhaps TRBD1 (6 bases). This CDR3 has 16 amino acids. V was trimmed by 6 bases and J by 4 bases, leaving 20 bases between them. CDR1 is SGHTA, CDR2 FQGNSA, per germline. The CDR3 sequence is CASSSVSTGLADTQYF. CDR3 DNA sequence: TGTGCCAGCAGTTCAGTTAGTACAGGGTTGGCAGATACGCAGTATTTT.

There are a few counts of this clonotype. V usage is TRBV20-1 and J usage is TRBJ2-1, with no clear D. Deletions cut 6 bases from V and 1 base from J, with 13 bases between. Germline CDR1 reads DFQATT; CDR2 reads SNEGSKA (reference sequence). This CDR3 has 14 residues. The CDR3 reads CSAEVLTSYNEQFF. In DNA form, the CDR3 reads TGCAGTGCCGAGGTCCTTACTTCCTACAATGAGCAGTTCTTC.

The chain carries TRBV4-2 and TRBJ2-1; D gene ambiguous. V was shortened by 1 base and J by 7 bases, with 20 bases between the two germline ends. The CDR3 covers 17 residues. Germline CDR1 LGHNA, CDR2 YNFKEQ. CDR3 bases: TGTGCCAGCAGCCAAGCCCGACTGGTCCCCCTTGGGAATGAGCAGTTCTTC. Its translation is CASSQARLVPLGNEQFF.

The V gene is TRBV27, the J gene TRBJ2-1; D is unclear. Trimming removed 8 bases at V and 2 bases at J, with 10 bases between. The CDR3 contains 13 residues. Germline-derived CDR1 and CDR2 are MNHEY and SMNVEV (reference sequence). The CDR3 region has the DNA TGTGCCAGCGACCGAGACACCTACAATGAGCAGTTCTTC. Its translation is CASDRDTYNEQFF.

V usage is TRBV6-2 or TRBV6-3 and J usage is TRBJ2-2; TRBD1 agrees at 7 bases. Trimming removed 5 bases from V and 1 base from J; junction bases left unmatched: 4. This CDR3 has 15 amino acids. Germline-derived CDR1 and CDR2 are MNHEY and SVGEGT. The CDR3 nucleotides are TGTGCCAGCAGTGCCGACAGGGAGAACACCGGGGAGCTGTTTTTT. Its protein product is CASSADRENTGELFF.

This clonotype was counted between two and nine times. The V and J genes are TRBV28 and TRBJ2-1; D is uncertain. The germline CDR1 and CDR2 sequences are MDHEN and SYDVKM. V was shortened by 6 bases and J by 5 bases, with 8 bases between the two germline ends. The CDR3 spans 12 residues. In nucleotides, the CDR3 is TGTGCCAGCAGGAGCAGCCACAATGAGCAGTTCTTC. Amino acids: CASRSSHNEQFF. The variable domain in full, with the rest retrieved from reference TRBV28 and TRBJ2-1, is DVKVTQSSRYLVKRTGEKVFLECVQDMDHENMFWYRQDPGLGLRLIYFSYDVKMKEKGDIPEGYSVSREKKERFSLILESASTNQTSMYLCASRSSHNEQFFGPGTRLTVL.

V and J are TRBV29-1 and TRBJ2-2; D is ambiguous. V was pared by 6 bases and J by 6 bases, with 8 bases between. The germline CDR1 and CDR2 sequences are SQVTM and ANQGSEA. The CDR3 extends over 11 amino acids. CDR3 DNA: TGCAGCGTGATGGAGTCCGGGGAGCTGTTTTTT. Encoded protein: CSVMESGELFF.

This clonotype has ten or more counts. The chain carries TRBV11-2 and TRBJ1-5; no reliable D call. Germline V gene sequence: CDR1 SGHAT, CDR2 FQNNGV. The CDR3 contains 14 residues. V dropped 3 bases and J dropped 4 bases, with 10 bases sitting between them. This CDR3 reads CASSLIGNNQPQHF. CDR3 sequence (DNA): TGTGCCAGCAGCTTGATAGGGAATAATCAGCCCCAGCATTTT. Full variable domain (remainder filled in from reference TRBV11-2 and TRBJ1-5): EAGVAQSPRYKIIEKRQSVAFWCNPISGHATLYWYQQILGQGPKLLIQFQNNGVVDDSQLPKDRFSAERLKGVDSTLKIQPAKLEDSAVYLCASSLIGNNQPQHFGDGTRLSIL.

Ten or more counts support this clonotype. The rearrangement links TRBV7-2 to TRBJ2-1; TRBD2 matches at 8 bases. The J segment lost 10 bases and the V segment lost 4 bases, leaving 6 bases of the junction unmatched. CDR1 SGHTA and CDR2 FQGNSA come from the germline V gene. The CDR3 has 13 amino acids. CDR3 coding DNA: TGTGCCAGCAGCTCCCGGACGGGAGGGGAGCAGTTCTTC. Residues: CASSSRTGGEQFF.

The V gene is TRBV3-1, the J gene TRBJ2-7, with D perhaps TRBD1 (5 bases). The CDR3 extends over 14 amino acids. Germline loops: CDR1 LGHDT, CDR2 YNNKEL (reference sequence). V dropped 3 bases and J dropped 2 bases, with 11 bases sitting between them. The CDR3 protein is CASSHGRGAYEQYF. DNA for the CDR3: TGTGCCAGCAGCCATGGAAGGGGCGCCTACGAGCAGTACTTC.

The J gene is TRBJ2-1, the V gene TRBV6-6, with D unclear. Germline CDR1 and CDR2: MNHNY and SVGAGI (reference sequence). V lost 0 bases, J lost 9 bases, and 9 bases lay in between. The CDR3 loop spans 13 amino acids. In DNA, the CDR3 is TGTGCCAGCAGTTACTCTGGGGAAGGTGAGCAGTTCTTC. Its translation is CASSYSGEGEQFF.

The chain combines TRBV6-2 or TRBV6-3 with TRBJ1-4; 7 nucleotides align to TRBD1. This CDR3 has 15 residues. Trimming cost V 5 bases and J 7 bases; bases outside gene matches: 10. Germline V gene data show CDR1 as MNHEY and CDR2 as SVGEGT. CDR3 coding DNA: TGTGCCAGCAGTACCAAGACAGGGTACCGTGAAAAACTGTTTTTT. Translating gives CASSTKTGYREKLFF.